The sequence of this T cell receptor (beta chain) was determined in a study of Ad26.COV2.S vaccination and SARS-CoV-2 variants. Study-wide points: With respect to non-spike TCR breadth, vaccine and placebo recipients were similar. Vaccine recipients posted higher spike-specific TCR breadth than their placebo counterparts.

Germline V gene data show CDR1 as MNHNY and CDR2 as SVGAGI (reference sequence). With 11 bases removed from V and 3 bases from J, the gap between germline ends came to 16 bases. The CDR3 is 13 amino acids. This clone was counted only a few times. Its target is not known. Sequencing was performed with immunoSEQ multiplex PCR; in TCRdb, only in-frame clones are kept and a portion is missing. The sample includes some 520,000 clones, 87% of them seen just once. The sample's treatment: around 19 received Ad26.COV2.S at low or high dose, single or two shots; 5 received placebo; per-sample allocation not given. Samples came from day 63 after the first vaccine or placebo injection. Vaccination used an Ad26 vector expressing Wuhan-strain SARS-CoV-2 spike.

The genes are TRBV6-6 and TRBJ1-1, with D possibly TRBD1 on 6 matching bases. This TCR came from a person between 18 and 65 years old who received the Ad26.COV2.S COVID-19 vaccine or a placebo. The sample consisted of peripheral blood, taken in a trial of Ad26.COV2.S vaccine versus placebo. CDR3 residues: CAATRGAHTEAFF. The CDR3 bases are TGTGCCGCTACCAGGGGAGCCCACACTGAAGCTTTCTTT.